This TCR beta chain was recorded in a study of T cells in Graves' hyperthyroidism and ophthalmopathy (dated by TCRdb to the late 2010s). Turning to the overall study: Peripheral blood was collected at initial diagnosis, before any treatment. To identify TCR V-J signatures that set the groups apart, the researchers used a discovery cohort of about a hundred patients, made up of fewer than 50 with Graves' ophthalmopathy and 57 with stable Graves' hyperthyroidism. An independent validation cohort of around 19 hyperthyroidism patients and more than 15 patients who later progressed to ophthalmopathy tested prospective prediction of ophthalmopathy. The 95 to 100 discovery patients were randomly divided into training and test sets at a 7:3 ratio. In addition, the study compared T-cell repertoires in thyroid tissue and in blood from six Graves' hyperthyroidism patients. After sampling, hyperthyroidism patients received methimazole starting at 30 mg daily, and ophthalmopathy patients received high-dose intravenous methylprednisolone. TCR Vbeta CDR3 sequencing of roughly 140 peripheral blood samples (over 40 ophthalmopathy, approximately 80 hyperthyroidism and some 17 progressor patients) is reported in the paper. On the study overall, not on this receptor specifically: Most expanded thyroid clonotypes (frequency above 0.001) were also detected in blood, suggesting blood repertoires may reflect thyroid immune responses. In cross-validation, a model built on a 13 V-J signature told ophthalmopathy apart from stable hyperthyroidism with just under 90% sensitivity and about 81% specificity, and in testing the same model reached 80%/75%. In validation, the model predicted progression to ophthalmopathy a median of about 6.8 months before onset, with roughly 68% sensitivity and about 75% specificity. Sample size was not statistically predetermined, and investigators were not blinded to group allocation.

Stable Graves' hyperthyroidism was defined as no progression to ophthalmopathy during 18 months of follow-up. The hyperthyroidism patients were between 18 and 65 years old and newly diagnosed, with a disease duration of less than 2 months. The study excluded patients with uncontrolled infections, other autoimmune diseases, pregnancy or lactation. Clinical symptoms, serum thyroxine and TRAb, thyroid ultrasound, and orbital computed tomography formed the basis for the diagnoses. Ficoll-Paque density gradient centrifugation was used to isolate PBMCs from 10 ml of fresh peripheral blood. Trizol reagent was used to extract total RNA, and RNA quality was then checked on an Agilent 2100 Bioanalyzer. This clonotype was seen at least ten times. No antigen is known for it. The record has no base qualities; no much larger clone is one base away. V is shortened by 0 bases, J by 4 bases, and the region joining them spans 9 bases. The germline V gene gives CDR1 as MGHRA and CDR2 as YSYEKL. From cysteine to phenylalanine, the CDR3 is 14 amino acids long. The read is trimmed to its CDR3 DNA, 42 bases read in frame from base 1.

Amplification of TCR beta CDR3 regions was carried out from RNA transcripts. The first round of RT-PCR for the TCR CDR3 was performed with the HTBI primer set and the Qiagen OneStep RT-PCR kit. Libraries were constructed in a second round of multiplex PCR, after which size selection and purification were carried out. Paired-end sequencing of the libraries was performed with 100 bp reads on an Illumina HiSeq2000. In the authors' own workflow: SOAPnuke was used to process the raw data, removing reads that contained adapters or uncalled bases, had a mean Phred below 15, or lacked an exact match to the constant primer or identifier. COPE v1.2.5 was used to merge the high-quality paired reads, and each unique nucleotide sequence was defined as a clonotype. MiTCR v1.1 was used to align the clonotypes against IMGT TRBV, TRBD and TRBJ reference segments. The analysis was restricted to V-J combinations with a frequency above 0.0001, which together covered around 99% of the repertoires. A TCS score was defined as the ratio of F50 (clonal expansion) to E x V (chaos), with BLOSUM62-based TCRdist applied between CDR3 peptides within each V-J. Welch's t-statistics and random forest reduced 500 to 550 V-J features to fewer than 15, which were used in a naive Bayes classifier (R e1071). TCRdb trimmed the raw reads at Q25, called clones with MiXCR and kept productive beta chains. When rows share a CDR3 protein, they turn into one entry using the most common DNA and genes. The V and J calls and clone size are TCRdb's, not the authors'. The table for this sample lists hundreds of thousands of distinct CDR3 sequences; around 14% of them were counted only once. Together, the top ten hold roughly 7.4% of the sample.

The V gene is TRBV4-1 and the J gene is TRBJ2-5; the D gene lacks a confident call. The receptor was isolated from a woman under 30 with Graves' hyperthyroidism. Sequencing was performed on blood. The nucleotide sequence reads as follows: TGCGCCAGCAGCCAAGAACCTACCCCAGAGACCCAGTACTTC. It translates to CASSQEPTPETQYF.